Below are 3 T cell receptor beta chains sequenced from a single sample in a study of spatial heterogeneity in lung cancer. Time point specified: sample taken at primary tumor resection. One entry per CDR3 protein results from TCRdb running MiXCR on the 5' RACE reads. The profile shows under 20,000 distinct CDR3 sequences, 5.5% to 6.5% of them singletons. These TCRs are of unknown antigen specificity. Findings and limits, study-wide: Tumor mutation counts were tracked by expanded intratumoral alpha and beta TCR counts.

Sample: lung tumor tissue, taken at surgery. The receptors were sampled from a female donor with early-stage non-small cell lung cancer.

Many counts were recorded for this clonotype. This beta chain was picked up by a library intended for alpha chains and is off target, so its count carries little meaning. The chain links TRBV4-2 to TRBJ1-1; D gene ambiguous. Germline V gives CDR1 LGHNA, CDR2 YNFKEQ. The germline V and J ends were trimmed by 0 bases and 4 bases, with 9 bases remaining between them. There are 14 residues in the CDR3. The CDR3 region has the DNA TGTGCCAGCAGCCAAGATCGGGGTTTCACTGAAGCTTTCTTT. Protein: CASSQDRGFTEAFF.

A word on this clonotype: With the library built for alpha chains, this beta chain is off target and its frequency is not meaningful. This chain joins TRBV29-1 and TRBJ2-5, with 10 positions matching TRBD2. From germline, CDR1 is SQVTM and CDR2 ANQGSEA. The V and J ends lost 3 bases and 5 bases, in that order; junction bases with no gene match: 12. The CDR3 is 16 residues long. CDR3 in amino acids: CSVDLDPGLAKETQYF. The CDR3 DNA is TGCAGCGTTGATTTGGACCCGGGACTAGCGAAGGAGACCCAGTACTTC.

This clonotype was seen repeatedly, ten times or more. This beta chain is off target for a library built for alpha chains, so its abundance means little. The chain uses TRBV27 and TRBJ2-7; no reliable D call. The CDR3 length is 13 residues. Per the germline V gene, CDR1 is MNHEY and CDR2 is SMNVEV (reference sequence). V lost 5 bases to trimming and J lost 5 bases, with 13 bases between them. CDR3 sequence: CASSRASQDEQYF. The CDR3 nucleotides read TGTGCCAGCAGTAGGGCCTCTCAGGACGAGCAGTACTTC.